A single sample gave rise to the 11 T cell receptor beta chains below, sequenced in a study of PD-L1 blockade in urothelial cancer. Clones were sequenced by immunoSEQ multiplex PCR, and TCRdb holds only the in-frame ones, with some missing. In the table there are some 54,000 clones, over 70% of which are singletons. Material: PBMCs, obtained around atezolizumab (anti-PD-L1) treatment. All receptors come from a man in his forties with urothelial cancer.

The J gene is TRBJ1-1, the V gene TRBV5-1, with D perhaps TRBD1 (5 bases). Trimming removed 4 bases from V and 3 bases from J, with 10 bases in between. CDR1 and CDR2 (germline): SGHRS, YFSETQ. The CDR3 is 13 amino acids. This CDR3 reads CASSTQVHTEAFF. CDR3 nucleotide sequence: TGCGCCAGCAGCACACAGGTCCACACTGAAGCTTTCTTT.

V usage is TRBV15 and J usage is TRBJ2-1; TRBD2 matches at 8 bases. The CDR3 extends over 18 amino acids. Looked up from germline, CDR1 is LNHNV and CDR2 is YYDKDF (reference sequence). Germline trimming cut 8 bases from V and 0 bases from J; bases unmatched to any gene: 15. CDR3 loop: CATRGPLAGLPSYNEQFF. CDR3 sequence (DNA): TGTGCCACCCGGGGGCCCCTAGCGGGCTTGCCCTCCTACAATGAGCAGTTCTTC.

This chain connects TRBV6-1 to TRBJ2-1, with 8 bases matching TRBD2. This CDR3 is built from 17 residues. The J segment lost 7 bases and the V segment lost 4 bases, leaving 15 bases of the junction unmatched. Germline V lookup: CDR1 MNHNS, CDR2 SASEGT. In DNA, the CDR3 is TGTGCCAGCAGTGCCGAAACCGGGACTAGAGGGTTTAATGAGCAGTTCTTC. Its protein is CASSAETGTRGFNEQFF.

This clone was counted a single time. In DNA, the CDR3 is TGTGCCAGCAGCCAGAGGGACAGAAGCTACGAGCAGTACTTC. Amino acids: CASSQRDRSYEQYF. The V and J genes are TRBV7-9 and TRBJ2-7, with 7 bases identical to TRBD1. CDR3 length: 14 amino acids. Germline CDR1 reads SEHNR; CDR2 reads FQNEAQ (reference sequence). Trimming at V came to 5 bases and at J to 3 bases, leaving 7 bases not matched to a gene.

This clone showed up just once. The genes are TRBV5-1 and TRBJ2-5; D is uncertain. V lost 5 bases, J lost 2 bases, and 34 bases lay in between. The CDR3 loop spans 21 amino acids. CDR1 is SGHRS and CDR2 is YFSETQ in the germline V gene. The CDR3 DNA sequence: TGCGCCAGCAGGCCCGCCACGGTGGTGGCAGGCGATATGTATGCTCAAGAGACCCAGTACTTC. Translation: CASRPATVVAGDMYAQETQYF.

This clone was observed a single time. The chain is built from TRBV18 and TRBJ2-7, with 10 bases identical to TRBD1. The CDR3 has 13 residues. CDR1 and CDR2 from the germline V gene are KGHSH and LQKENI. With 6 bases clipped from V and 6 bases from J, the junction kept 5 bases outside the gene matches. This CDR3 reads CASSDRGQGEQYF. The CDR3 DNA is TGTGCCAGCTCTGACAGGGGGCAAGGCGAGCAGTACTTC. The full variable domain, its missing parts supplied by reference TRBV18 and TRBJ2-7, is NAGVMQNPRHLVRRRGQEARLRCSPMKGHSHVYWYRQLPEEGLKFMVYLQKENIIDESGMPKERFSAEFPKEGPSILRIQQVVRGDSAAYFCASSDRGQGEQYFGPGTRLTVT.

The rearrangement uses TRBV27 and TRBJ2-7, with TRBD2 identical over 10 bases. This CDR3 contains 15 residues. V shed 4 bases and J 4 bases; nucleotides not matched to a gene: 7. CDR1 is MNHEY, CDR2 SMNVEV, per germline (reference sequence). CDR3 residues: CASSSPGAGGYEQYF. In nucleotides, the CDR3 is TGTGCCAGCAGTTCCCCCGGAGCGGGAGGGTACGAGCAGTACTTC.

The genes are TRBV6-1 and TRBJ2-3; maybe TRBD2 (5 bases). Trimming took 7 bases from V and 0 from J, leaving 14 bases between them. CDR1 is MNHNS, CDR2 SASEGT, per germline. This CDR3 has 15 residues. In DNA form, the CDR3 reads TGTGCCAGCAATGGCCGAAGGAGGAGCACAGATACGCAGTATTTT. This gives the protein CASNGRRRSTDTQYF.

The rearrangement links TRBV5-1 to TRBJ2-3; 7 bases match TRBD2. The length of the CDR3 is 17 residues. Germline lookup yields CDR1 SGHRS and CDR2 YFSETQ. Trimming removed 4 bases from V and 6 bases from J; junction bases left unmatched: 17. CDR3: CASSPFLTSPWGDTQYF. CDR3 DNA: TGCGCCAGCAGCCCCTTCTTGACTAGCCCGTGGGGGGATACGCAGTATTTT.

This chain links TRBV7-8 with TRBJ2-5; D gene ambiguous. There are 15 residues in the CDR3. Trimming removed 6 bases at V and 1 base at J, with 15 bases between. The germline CDR1 and CDR2 sequences are SGHVS and FQNEAQ. The DNA for the CDR3 is TGTGCCAGCAGAGCCTCCTTTTTTGGCCAAGAGACCCAGTACTTC. This encodes CASRASFFGQETQYF.

The chain joins TRBV19 to TRBJ1-1, with D perhaps TRBD1 (6 bases). The V end was cut by 5 bases, the J end by 1 base, with 11 bases between. The CDR3 sequence is 14 residues long. Per the germline V gene, CDR1 is LNHDA and CDR2 is SQIVND (reference sequence). CDR3 sequence (DNA): TGTGCCAGTAGTTTTCCAGGGGCGAACACTGAAGCTTTCTTT. Translation gives CASSFPGANTEAFF.